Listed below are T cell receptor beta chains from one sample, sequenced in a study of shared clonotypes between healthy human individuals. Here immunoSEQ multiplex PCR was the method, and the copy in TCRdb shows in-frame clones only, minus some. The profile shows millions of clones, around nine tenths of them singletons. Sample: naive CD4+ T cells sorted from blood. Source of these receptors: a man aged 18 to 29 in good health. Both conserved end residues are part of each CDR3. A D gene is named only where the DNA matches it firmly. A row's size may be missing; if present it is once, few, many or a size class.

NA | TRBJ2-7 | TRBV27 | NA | TGTGCCAGCAGTTCTCAGGTCTCCTACGAGCAGTACTTC | CASSSQVSYEQYF
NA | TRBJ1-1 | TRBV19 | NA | TGTGCCAGTAGTATCGGCGGCAGCACCACTGAAGCTTTCTTT | CASSIGGSTTEAFF
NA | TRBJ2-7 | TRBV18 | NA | TGTGCCAGCTCAAGGGACAACTCCTACGAGCAGTACTTC | CASSRDNSYEQYF
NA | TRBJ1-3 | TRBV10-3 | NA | TGTGCCATCAGTACGGTCTCTGGAAACACCATATATTTT | CAISTVSGNTIYF
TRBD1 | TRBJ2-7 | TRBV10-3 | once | TGTGCCATCAGTGAGCCCGGGGACAGGGGATACGAGCAGTACTTC | CAISEPGDRGYEQYF
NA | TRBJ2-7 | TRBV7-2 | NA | TGTGCCAGCAGCCCCCCCACAGGATCCTACGAGCAGTACTTC | CASSPPTGSYEQYF
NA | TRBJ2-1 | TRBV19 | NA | TGTGCCAGTAGTTCTTTCCGGGGCGAAAAGGGGTTCTTC | CASSSFRGEKGFF
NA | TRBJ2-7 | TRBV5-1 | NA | TGCGCCAGCAGCTTCCGGGGCCCCTGGGCCACCTACGAGCAGTACTTC | CASSFRGPWATYEQYF
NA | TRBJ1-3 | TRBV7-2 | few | TGTGCCAGCAGCTTAGGAGGTAAAACTGGAAACACCATATATTTT | CASSLGGKTGNTIYF
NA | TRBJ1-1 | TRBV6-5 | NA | TGTGCCAGCAGTTATCGTGGGAACACTGAAGCTTTCTTT | CASSYRGNTEAFF
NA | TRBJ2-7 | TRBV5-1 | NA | TGCGCCAGCAGCTTCTTCGGGGGCCGAGCGGACACAACCTACGAGCAGTACTTC | CASSFFGGRADTTYEQYF
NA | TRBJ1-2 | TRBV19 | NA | TGTGCCAGTGCTCCGGAAGGAAGCTATGGCTACACCTTC | CASAPEGSYGYTF
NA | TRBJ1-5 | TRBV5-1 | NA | TGCGCCAGCAGCTTGAATATCGGTCAGCCCCAGCATTTT | CASSLNIGQPQHF
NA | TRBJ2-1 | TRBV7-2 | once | TGTGCCAGCAGCACCCGGGGCTTTGGTGAGCAGTTCTTC | CASSTRGFGEQFF
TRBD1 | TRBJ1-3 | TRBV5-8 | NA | TGTGCCAGCATCGATTACAGGGGCAAGGGAACCTTCTCTGGAAACACCATATATTTT | CASIDYRGKGTFSGNTIYF
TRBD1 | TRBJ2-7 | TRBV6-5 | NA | TGTGCCAGCACGGGTACCGGGACAGGAGCTTACGAGCAGTACTTC | CASTGTGTGAYEQYF
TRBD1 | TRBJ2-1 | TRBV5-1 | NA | TGCGCCAGCAGCCTTTCGGGGACAGGCCTAAATGAGCAGTTCTTC | CASSLSGTGLNEQFF
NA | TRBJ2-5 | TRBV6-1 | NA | TGTGCCAGCACCCGGGACCTAAACCCCTCTGCCCAGTACTTC | CASTRDLNPSAQYF
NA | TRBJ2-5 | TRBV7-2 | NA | TGTGCCAGCAGCCGAGCGGGTAACCAAGAGACCCAGTACTTC | CASSRAGNQETQYF
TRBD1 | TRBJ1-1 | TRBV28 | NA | TGTGCCAGCAGGGGGGACAGGGACTCCACTGAAGCTTTCTTT | CASRGDRDSTEAFF
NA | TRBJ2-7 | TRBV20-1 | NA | TGCAGTGCTAGAAACGTGGGCGAGCAGTACTTC | CSARNVGEQYF
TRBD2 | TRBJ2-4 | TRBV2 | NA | TGTGCCAGCAGGGTTACTAGCGGGGGCAAAAACATTCAGTACTTC | CASRVTSGGKNIQYF
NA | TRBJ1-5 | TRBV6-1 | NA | TGTGCCAGCAGTGAAGACAGAACCTCAATGGGGCCCCAGCATTTT | CASSEDRTSMGPQHF
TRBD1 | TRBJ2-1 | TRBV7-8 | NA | TGTGCCAGCAGCTTAGGGGCCAGGGGCGCAGGGGGCGAGCAGTTCTTC | CASSLGARGAGGEQFF
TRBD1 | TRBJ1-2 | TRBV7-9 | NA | TGTGCCAGCTCGTGGGACAGGGGAGAAGGAGGCTACACCTTC | CASSWDRGEGGYTF
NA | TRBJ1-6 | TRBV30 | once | TGTGCCTGGAGAGATCTCAGGGGACCCCTCTTTTATAATTCACCCCTCCACTTT | CAWRDLRGPLFYNSPLHF
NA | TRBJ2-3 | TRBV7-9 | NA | TGTGCCAGCAGCAAGACGGTCAGCACAGATACGCAGTATTTT | CASSKTVSTDTQYF
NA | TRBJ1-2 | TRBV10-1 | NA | TGCGCCAGCAGAAGACCTAACTATGGCTACACCTTC | CASRRPNYGYTF
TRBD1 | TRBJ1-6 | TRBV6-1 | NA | TGTGCCACCTACCTCCCGGGACAGTTTAATTCACCCCTCCACTTT | CATYLPGQFNSPLHF
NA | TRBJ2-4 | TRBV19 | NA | TGTGCCAGTAGTATAGGATCTCTAGCCAAAAACATTCAGTACTTC | CASSIGSLAKNIQYF
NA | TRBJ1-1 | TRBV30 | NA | TGTGCCTGGGGTGTCGGGGAACACACTGAAGCTTTCTTT | CAWGVGEHTEAFF
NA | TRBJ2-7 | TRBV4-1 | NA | TGCGCCAGCAGCCAAGGGACAGGGACTAACTACGAGCAGTACTTC | CASSQGTGTNYEQYF
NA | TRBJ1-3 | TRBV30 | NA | TGTGCCTGGAGTGCCGGCAGTCCCTCTGGAAACACCATATATTTT | CAWSAGSPSGNTIYF
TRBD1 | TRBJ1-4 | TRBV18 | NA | TGTGCCAGCTCCACCGGGACAGGGTACGAAAAACTGTTTTTT | CASSTGTGYEKLFF
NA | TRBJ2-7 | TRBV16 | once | TGTGCCAGCAGCCAATCGAGTCAGGGCGAGCAGTACTTC | CASSQSSQGEQYF
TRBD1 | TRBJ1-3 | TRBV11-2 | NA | TGTGCCAGCAGCTTAGCCGGGACAGGTATCTCTGGAAACACCATATATTTT | CASSLAGTGISGNTIYF
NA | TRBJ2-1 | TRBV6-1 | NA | TGTGCCAGCAGTGAAAGTGCGGGTGGTTGGGCCCCGAGCTCCTACAATGAGCAGTTCTTC | CASSESAGGWAPSSYNEQFF
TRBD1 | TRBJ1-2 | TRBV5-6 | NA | TGTGCCAGCAGTACGGGACAGGGGCCCTATGGCTACACCTTC | CASSTGQGPYGYTF
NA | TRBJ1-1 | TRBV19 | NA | TGTGCCAGTAGCAACTCCAAGAACACTGAAGCTTTCTTT | CASSNSKNTEAFF
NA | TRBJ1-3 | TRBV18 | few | TGTGCCAGCTCACCTTCAGAAACTAACTCTGGAAACACCATATATTTT | CASSPSETNSGNTIYF
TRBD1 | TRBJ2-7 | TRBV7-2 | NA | TGTGCCAGCAGACGATCCTCTGGGACAGGGGCCATCTACTTC | CASRRSSGTGAIYF
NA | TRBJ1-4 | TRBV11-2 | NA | TGTGCCAGCAGCTTAATTCTGGGACCTAATGAAAAACTGTTTTTT | CASSLILGPNEKLFF
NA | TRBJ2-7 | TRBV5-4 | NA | TGTGCCAGCAGCTTGTTTGGGTCTCCCTACGAGCAGTACTTC | CASSLFGSPYEQYF
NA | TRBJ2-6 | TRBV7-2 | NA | TGTGCCAGCAGCCCTCCCTCTGGGGCCAACGTCCTGACTTTC | CASSPPSGANVLTF
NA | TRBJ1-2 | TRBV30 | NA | TGTGCCTGGAGTGTAGGGCAAATCAACAACTATGGCTACACCTTC | CAWSVGQINNYGYTF
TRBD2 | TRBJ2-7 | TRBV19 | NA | TGTGCCAGTAGTACCCTCGGACTAGCCGGCGAGCAGTACTTC | CASSTLGLAGEQYF
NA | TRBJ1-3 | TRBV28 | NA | TGTGCCAGCAGTTTGGAGGCGCTAGGAAACACCATATATTTT | CASSLEALGNTIYF
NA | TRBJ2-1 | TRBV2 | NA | TGTGCCAGCAGTGAAAGAGGGGCGTTCTCCTACAATGAGCAGTTCTTC | CASSERGAFSYNEQFF